The 24 T cell receptor beta chains listed next were all sequenced from one sample in a study of identical twins. TCRdb processed the 5' RACE reads anew with MiXCR; each CDR3 protein has one entry. The data show hundreds of thousands of distinct CDR3 sequences, 20% to 30% seen once. A further study also used this sample, focusing on T cells expressing NK-cell markers.

The specimen was CD4+ T cells sorted from blood. The receptors originated from a woman aged 18-29 years in good health.

The chain couples TRBV20-1 to TRBJ1-2; 8 bases align to TRBD1. The ends lost 5 bases at V and 6 bases at J; junction bases unmatched: 11. The CDR3 extends over 14 amino acids. Germline CDR1 and CDR2: DFQATT and SNEGSKA (reference sequence). The CDR3 DNA is TGCAGTGCTCTAGGCGGACAGGGTCAGGATGGCTACACCTTC. It yields the protein CSALGGQGQDGYTF.

The chain couples TRBV10-3 to TRBJ2-1, with 7 bases identical to TRBD2. Germline-derived CDR1 and CDR2 are ENHRY and SYGVKD. V was clipped by 3 bases and J by 7 bases; unmatched bases: 3. This CDR3 spans 13 amino acids. The CDR3 coding sequence is TGTGCCATCAGTGAACGGGAGGTAAATGAGCAGTTCTTC. This codes for CAISEREVNEQFF.

The V call is TRBV27, the J call TRBJ1-5; D may be TRBD1 (5 bases). Trimming took 10 bases from V and 7 from J, leaving 17 bases between them. The CDR3 consists of 13 residues. Germline loops: CDR1 MNHEY, CDR2 SMNVEV (reference sequence). The CDR3 spells CATRERGEQPQHF. CDR3 DNA: TGTGCCACCAGGGAGAGGGGAGAACAGCCCCAGCATTTT.

CDR3 amino acids: CASSAPGNEKLFF. CDR3 in DNA: TGTGCCAGCAGCGCCCCCGGGAATGAAAAACTGTTTTTT. The chain employs TRBV2 and TRBJ1-4, with D hard to call. The CDR3 is 13 residues long. Trimming removed 6 bases at V and 5 bases at J, with 10 bases between. CDR1 and CDR2 (germline): SNHLY, FYNNEI.

The chain has TRBV11-2 and TRBJ2-7, with D perhaps TRBD2 (6 bases). The CDR3 has 13 amino acids. Germline CDR1 SGHAT, CDR2 FQNNGV. With 3 bases removed from V and 4 bases from J, the gap between germline ends came to 10 bases. CDR3 amino acids: CASSFRETYEQYF. The DNA of the CDR3 is TGTGCCAGCAGCTTCCGGGAGACTTACGAGCAGTACTTC.

This clonotype has a handful of counts. This rearrangement joins TRBV6-5 to TRBJ2-1; the D is unclear. The CDR3 is made up of 12 amino acids. V gave up 9 bases and J gave up 8 bases, with 14 bases separating them. Germline V lookup: CDR1 MNHEY, CDR2 SVGAGI. CDR3 sequence (DNA): TGTGCCAGTGGACGGACCGAGCATGAGCAGTTCTTC. Translating it yields CASGRTEHEQFF.

This clonotype was detected a few times. The chain combines TRBV9 with TRBJ2-3, with TRBD2 matching 7 bases. Germline V gene lookup returns CDR1 SGDLS and CDR2 YYNGEE. The CDR3 sequence is 15 residues long. J gave up 6 bases and V 4 bases, and 11 bases lay outside the gene matches. CDR3: CASSPSGVLGDTQYF. CDR3 sequence (DNA): TGTGCCAGCAGCCCGAGCGGGGTCCTCGGGGATACGCAGTATTTT.

The gene calls are TRBV5-1 and TRBJ2-6; a weak D match, TRBD1 (6 bases). This CDR3 comprises 17 residues. Germline CDR1 SGHRS, CDR2 YFSETQ. V lost 7 bases and J 4 bases, leaving 21 bases between the germline ends. The CDR3, as DNA: TGCGCCAGCCGACCGGGACAATTTATTTTAGGGGCCAACGTCCTGACTTTC. Amino acids: CASRPGQFILGANVLTF.

Comment on this clonotype: At one boundary the junction diverges from the germline segment, which might be a read error. The V call is TRBV29-1, the J call TRBJ1-1; D ambiguous. This CDR3 has 10 amino acids. Looked up from germline, CDR1 is SQVTM and CDR2 is ANQGSEA. CDR3 sequence reads: CSVEDTEAFF. CDR3 bases: TGCAGCGTAGAAGACACTGAAGCTTTCTTT.

The chain uses TRBV7-2 and TRBJ2-5; 7 bases fit TRBD2. The V and J ends lost 2 bases and 5 bases, in that order; junction bases with no gene match: 2. The length of the CDR3 is 13 residues. The germline V gene has CDR1 SGHTA and CDR2 FQGNSA. CDR3 sequence reads: CASSLSGMETQYF. As DNA, the CDR3 is TGTGCCAGCAGCTTAAGCGGGATGGAGACCCAGTACTTC.

A few counts support this clonotype. This chain links TRBV7-9 with TRBJ2-7; D is perhaps TRBD2 (5 bases). V was clipped by 1 base and J by 2 bases, with 12 bases between them. The CDR3 sequence is 15 residues long. The germline V gene has CDR1 SEHNR and CDR2 FQNEAQ (reference sequence). The CDR3 spells CASSLEEVDPYEQYF. The CDR3 DNA reads TGTGCCAGCAGCTTAGAGGAGGTGGATCCCTACGAGCAGTACTTC.

This sequence joins TRBV6-1 and TRBJ1-1; perhaps TRBD1 as D (5 bases). Germline V gene data show CDR1 as MNHNS and CDR2 as SASEGT. Trimming shortened V by 2 bases and J by 8 bases, and 9 bases separated the two germline ends. The CDR3 length is 12 residues. CDR3 in DNA: TGTGCCAGCAGTGAACAGGGTAGGGAAGCTTTCTTT. This gives the protein CASSEQGREAFF.

This clonotype has only a few counts. The chain uses TRBV5-1 and TRBJ2-1, with 8 bases matching TRBD1. This CDR3 region has 19 residues. With 3 bases clipped from V and 4 bases from J, the junction kept 18 bases outside the gene matches. Per germline, CDR1 SGHRS and CDR2 YFSETQ. Here the CDR3 reads CASSSTGARVGELYNEQFF. DNA for the CDR3: TGCGCCAGCAGCTCGACAGGGGCCAGGGTCGGGGAACTATACAATGAGCAGTTCTTC. Using reference TRBV5-1 and TRBJ2-1 for the parts outside the CDR3, the full variable domain is KAGVTQTPRYLIKTRGQQVTLSCSPISGHRSVSWYQQTPGQGLQFLFEYFSETQRNKGNFPGRFSGRQFSNSRSEMNVSTLELGDSALYLCASSSTGARVGELYNEQFFGPGTRLTVL.

This clonotype was observed a handful of times. The chain links TRBV12-3 or TRBV12-4 to TRBJ1-1; D is ambiguous. Trimming took off 5 bases at V and 4 bases at J, with 11 bases between the two ends. The CDR3 is 13 amino acids. CDR3 sequence: CASSLKEFTEAFF. For the CDR3, the DNA is TGTGCCAGCAGTCTAAAGGAGTTCACTGAAGCTTTCTTT.

This chain connects TRBV3-1 to TRBJ2-2; TRBD2 aligns across 12 bases. CDR1 LGHDT and CDR2 YNNKEL come from the germline V gene (reference sequence). This CDR3 has 19 amino acids. V shed 3 bases, J shed 0 bases, and the junction held 8 bases outside the gene matches. The CDR3: CASSHSVLAGGTNTGELFF. Here the CDR3 DNA reads TGTGCCAGCAGCCATTCAGTGCTAGCGGGGGGGACGAACACCGGGGAGCTGTTTTTT. Using reference TRBV3-1 and TRBJ2-2 for the parts outside the CDR3, the full variable domain is DTAVSQTPKYLVTQMGNDKSIKCEQNLGHDTMYWYKQDSKKFLKIMFSYNNKELIINETVPNRFSPKSPDKAHLNLHINSLELGDSAVYFCASSHSVLAGGTNTGELFFGEGSRLTVL.

This clonotype appeared a few times. The chain links TRBV20-1 to TRBJ2-7; D may be TRBD1 (6 bases). The CDR3 consists of 17 residues. Trimming took off 5 bases at V and 3 bases at J, with 26 bases between the two ends. Germline V CDR1 and CDR2: DFQATT, SNEGSKA (reference sequence). CDR3 DNA sequence: TGCAGTGCTCTTGGACAGCCCCAACACCTTCCCTTCTACGAGCAGTACTTC. Protein sequence: CSALGQPQHLPFYEQYF.

For the CDR3, the DNA is TGTGCCAGCAGTCCGACAGGGGATAGCAATCAGCCCCAGCATTTT. This gives the protein CASSPTGDSNQPQHF. The V gene is TRBV6-2 or TRBV6-3, the J gene TRBJ1-5, with 8 bases lining up with TRBD1. Germline V lookup: CDR1 MNHEY, CDR2 SVGEGT. The CDR3 is 15 amino acids. The trim removed 5 bases at V and 0 bases at J, leaving 3 bases unmatched.

This clonotype was seen more than once but under ten times. The gene calls are TRBV5-1 and TRBJ1-2; D is unresolved. V lost 4 bases to trimming and J lost 3 bases, with 13 bases between them. This CDR3 contains 14 residues. Germline V gives CDR1 SGHRS, CDR2 YFSETQ. CDR3 in amino acids: CASSPGWADYGYTF. The DNA for the CDR3 is TGCGCCAGCAGCCCCGGTTGGGCCGACTATGGCTACACCTTC.

This clonotype turned up a few times. This chain uses TRBV12-3 or TRBV12-4 with TRBJ2-3; D unresolved. The CDR3 length is 12 residues. With 3 bases removed from V and 5 bases from J, the gap between germline ends came to 6 bases. CDR3 nucleotide sequence: TGTGCCAGCAGTTTTCGTGTAGATACGCAGTATTTT. As protein: CASSFRVDTQYF.

This clonotype was detected only a few times. The chain has TRBV29-1 and TRBJ2-7; D remains unclear. Deletions cut 4 bases from V and 6 bases from J, with 7 bases between. The CDR3 contains 10 residues. Germline V CDR1 and CDR2: SQVTM, ANQGSEA. CDR3 sequence reads: CSVGAVEQYF. The CDR3 DNA is TGCAGCGTTGGGGCAGTCGAGCAGTACTTC.

The rearrangement joins TRBV5-1 to TRBJ2-6; D gene ambiguous. The CDR3 covers 15 residues. V shed 4 bases and J shed 2 bases, with 10 bases lying between them. The V gene's germline CDR1 is SGHRS and CDR2 YFSETQ. The CDR3 protein is CASSLAATGANVLTF. CDR3 bases: TGCGCCAGCAGCCTCGCGGCCACTGGGGCCAACGTCCTGACTTTC.

This clonotype has only a few counts. This CDR3 reads CASSDPNSGIYEQYF. Written as DNA, the CDR3 is TGTGCCAGCAGCGATCCCAATTCCGGGATCTACGAGCAGTACTTC. This rearrangement joins TRBV7-9 to TRBJ2-7, with D perhaps TRBD2 (5 bases). V shed 5 bases and J shed 3 bases, with 17 bases lying between them. This CDR3 region has 15 residues. The germline gives CDR1 SEHNR, CDR2 FQNEAQ (reference sequence). Full variable domain (rest looked up from reference TRBV7-9 and TRBJ2-7): DTGVSQNPRHKITKRGQNVTFRCDPISEHNRLYWYRQTLGQGPEFLTYFQNEAQLEKSRLLSDRFSAERPKGSFSTLEIQRTEQGDSAMYLCASSDPNSGIYEQYFGPGTRLTVT.

This clonotype was recorded a few times. V gene TRBV3-1 combines with J gene TRBJ1-1; the D is unclear. The CDR3 runs 13 residues. Germline V gene lookup returns CDR1 LGHDT and CDR2 YNNKEL (reference sequence). The V gene lost 7 bases and the J gene lost 0 bases, with 9 bases spanning the gap. The CDR3 coding sequence is TGTGCCAGCAATCGCGGGGTGAACACTGAAGCTTTCTTT. Translating gives CASNRGVNTEAFF.

The chain is built from TRBV12-3 or TRBV12-4 and TRBJ1-1, with D unclear. The V gene lost 1 base and the J gene lost 9 bases, with 9 bases spanning the gap. This CDR3 is built from 12 residues. Here the CDR3 DNA reads TGTGCCAGCAGTTTAGATCTCCGAAAAGCTTTCTTT. It specifies CASSLDLRKAFF.